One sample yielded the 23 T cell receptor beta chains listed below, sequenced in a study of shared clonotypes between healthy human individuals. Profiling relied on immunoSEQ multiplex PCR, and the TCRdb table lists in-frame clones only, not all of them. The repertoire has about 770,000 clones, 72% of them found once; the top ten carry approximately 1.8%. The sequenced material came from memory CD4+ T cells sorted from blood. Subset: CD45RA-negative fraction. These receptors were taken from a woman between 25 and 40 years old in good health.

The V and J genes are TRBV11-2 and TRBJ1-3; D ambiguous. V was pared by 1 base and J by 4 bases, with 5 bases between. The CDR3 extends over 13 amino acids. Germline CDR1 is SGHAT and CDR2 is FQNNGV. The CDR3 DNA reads TGTGCCAGCAGCTTAGTACCAGGAAACACCATATATTTT. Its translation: CASSLVPGNTIYF. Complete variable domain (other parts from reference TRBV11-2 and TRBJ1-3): EAGVAQSPRYKIIEKRQSVAFWCNPISGHATLYWYQQILGQGPKLLIQFQNNGVVDDSQLPKDRFSAERLKGVDSTLKIQPAKLEDSAVYLCASSLVPGNTIYFGEGSWLTVV.

CDR3 region: CASTARRGATYEQYF. The CDR3 region has the DNA TGTGCCAGTACCGCCCGGAGGGGCGCTACCTACGAGCAGTACTTC. This chain connects TRBV19 to TRBJ2-7; TRBD2 might be the D (6 bases). The germline CDR1 and CDR2 sequences are LNHDA and SQIVND (reference sequence). V was shortened by 7 bases and J by 2 bases, with 18 bases between the two germline ends. This CDR3 has 15 residues. Based on the CDR3 plus reference TRBV19 and TRBJ2-7, the full variable domain is DGGITQSPKYLFRKEGQNVTLSCEQNLNHDAMYWYRQDPGQGLRLIYYSQIVNDFQKGDIAEGYSVSREKKESFPLTVTSAQKNPTAFYLCASTARRGATYEQYFGPGTRLTVT.

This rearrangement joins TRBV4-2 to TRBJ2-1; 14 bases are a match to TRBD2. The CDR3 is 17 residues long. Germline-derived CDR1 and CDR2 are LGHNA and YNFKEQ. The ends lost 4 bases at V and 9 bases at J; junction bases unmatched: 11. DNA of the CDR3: TGTGCCAGCAGCCTAACCGGGACTAGCGGGAGAGGGTCTGAGCAGTTCTTC. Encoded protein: CASSLTGTSGRGSEQFF.

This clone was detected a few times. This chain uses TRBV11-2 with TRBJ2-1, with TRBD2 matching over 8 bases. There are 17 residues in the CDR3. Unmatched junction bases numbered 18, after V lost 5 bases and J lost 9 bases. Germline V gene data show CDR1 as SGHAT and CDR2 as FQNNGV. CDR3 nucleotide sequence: TGTGCCAGCAGCCCGTTCGGGAGGGACCCTCGACTCAGTGAGCAGTTCTTC. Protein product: CASSPFGRDPRLSEQFF.

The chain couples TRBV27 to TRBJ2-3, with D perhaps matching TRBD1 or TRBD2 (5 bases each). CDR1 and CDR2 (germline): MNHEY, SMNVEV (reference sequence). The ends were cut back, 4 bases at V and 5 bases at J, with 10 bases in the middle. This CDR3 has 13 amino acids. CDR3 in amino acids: CASSWGTGDTQYF. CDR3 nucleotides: TGTGCCAGCAGTTGGGGGACGGGAGATACGCAGTATTTT.

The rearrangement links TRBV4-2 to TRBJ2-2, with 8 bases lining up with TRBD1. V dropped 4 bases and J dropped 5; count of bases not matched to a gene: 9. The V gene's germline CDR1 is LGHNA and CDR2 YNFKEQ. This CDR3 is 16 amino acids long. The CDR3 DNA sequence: TGTGCCAGCAGCCGCCAGACAGGGGACGTTACCGGGGAGCTGTTTTTT. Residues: CASSRQTGDVTGELFF.

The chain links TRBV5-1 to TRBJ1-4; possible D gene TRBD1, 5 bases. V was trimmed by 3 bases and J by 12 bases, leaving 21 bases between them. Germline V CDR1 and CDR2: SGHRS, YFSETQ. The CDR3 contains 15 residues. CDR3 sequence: CASSSSGSDNEELFF. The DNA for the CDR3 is TGCGCCAGCAGCTCCTCAGGGTCCGATAATGAGGAACTGTTTTTT.

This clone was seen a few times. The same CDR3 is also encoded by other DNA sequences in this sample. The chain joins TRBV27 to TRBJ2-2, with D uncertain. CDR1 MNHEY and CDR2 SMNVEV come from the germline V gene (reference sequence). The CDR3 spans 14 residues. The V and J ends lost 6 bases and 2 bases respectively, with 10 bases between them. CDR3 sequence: CASSAAFNTGELFF. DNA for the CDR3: TGTGCCAGCAGCGCGGCCTTTAACACCGGGGAGCTGTTTTTT.

In nucleotides, the CDR3 is TGCGCCAGCAGCTTCACTAGCGGGAGGTTCAATGAGCAGTTCTTC. Translated: CASSFTSGRFNEQFF. The rearrangement links TRBV5-1 to TRBJ2-1; 12 bases map to TRBD2. The CDR3 is made up of 15 amino acids. The J segment lost 6 bases and the V segment lost 2 bases, leaving 3 bases of the junction unmatched. CDR1 and CDR2 from the germline V gene are SGHRS and YFSETQ.

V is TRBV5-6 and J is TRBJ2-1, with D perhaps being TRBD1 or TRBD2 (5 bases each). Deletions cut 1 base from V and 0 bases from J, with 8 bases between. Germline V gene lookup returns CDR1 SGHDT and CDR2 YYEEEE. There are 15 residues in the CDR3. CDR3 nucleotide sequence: TGTGCCAGCAGCTTGAAGGGGAGCTCCTACAATGAGCAGTTCTTC. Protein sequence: CASSLKGSSYNEQFF.

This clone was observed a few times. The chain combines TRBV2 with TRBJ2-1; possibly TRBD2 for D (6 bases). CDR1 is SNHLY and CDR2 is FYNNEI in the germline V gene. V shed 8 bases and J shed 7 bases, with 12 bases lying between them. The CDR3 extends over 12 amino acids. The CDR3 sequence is CASEIGGNEQFF. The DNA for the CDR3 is TGTGCCAGCGAGATAGGAGGGAATGAGCAGTTCTTC. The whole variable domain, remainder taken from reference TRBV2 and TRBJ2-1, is EPEVTQTPSHQVTQMGQEVILRCVPISNHLYFYWYRQILGQKVEFLVSFYNNEISEKSEIFDDQFSVERPDGSNFTLKIRSTKLEDSAMYFCASEIGGNEQFFGPGTRLTVL.

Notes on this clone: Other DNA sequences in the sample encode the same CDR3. CDR3 sequence (DNA): TGTGCCAGCAGTACACAGGGACGAGGCTACACCTTC. It translates to CASSTQGRGYTF. This chain uses TRBV28 with TRBJ1-2, with a weak D call TRBD1 (6 bases). V lost 5 bases to trimming and J lost 8 bases, with 12 bases between them. Germline V gene sequence: CDR1 MDHEN, CDR2 SYDVKM. The CDR3 covers 12 residues.

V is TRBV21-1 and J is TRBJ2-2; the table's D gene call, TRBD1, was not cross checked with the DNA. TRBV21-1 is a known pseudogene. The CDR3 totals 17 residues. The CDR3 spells CASSKVPGRRNTGELFF. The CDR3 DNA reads TGTGCCAGCAGCAAAGTCCCAGGCCGTAGGAACACCGGGGAGCTGTTTTTT.

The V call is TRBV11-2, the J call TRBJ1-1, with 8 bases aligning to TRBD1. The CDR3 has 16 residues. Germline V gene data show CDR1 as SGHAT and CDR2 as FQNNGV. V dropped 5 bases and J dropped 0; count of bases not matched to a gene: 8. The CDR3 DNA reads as TGTGCCAGCAGCCCGAGGGGACAGGCCTTGAACACTGAAGCTTTCTTT. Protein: CASSPRGQALNTEAFF. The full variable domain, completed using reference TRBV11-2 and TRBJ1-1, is EAGVAQSPRYKIIEKRQSVAFWCNPISGHATLYWYQQILGQGPKLLIQFQNNGVVDDSQLPKDRFSAERLKGVDSTLKIQPAKLEDSAVYLCASSPRGQALNTEAFFGQGTRLTVV.

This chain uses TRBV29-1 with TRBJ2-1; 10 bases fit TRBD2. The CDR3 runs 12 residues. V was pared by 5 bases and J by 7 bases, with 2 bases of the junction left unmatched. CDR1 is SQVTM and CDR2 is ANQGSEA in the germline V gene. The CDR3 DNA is TGCAGCGTTTCTAGCGGGAGTAATGAGCAGTTCTTC. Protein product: CSVSSGSNEQFF.

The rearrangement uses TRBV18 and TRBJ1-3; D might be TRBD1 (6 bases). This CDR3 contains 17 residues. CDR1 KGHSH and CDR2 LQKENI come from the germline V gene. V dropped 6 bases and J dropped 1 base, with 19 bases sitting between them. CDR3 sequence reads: CASSSGHTGGSGNTIYF. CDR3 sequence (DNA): TGTGCCAGCTCGTCGGGACATACGGGGGGATCTGGAAACACCATATATTTT.

The DNA for the CDR3 is TGTGCCAGCAGTTTAAGCCTCGCGGGAGACAATCAGCCCCAGCATTTT. This sequence encodes CASSLSLAGDNQPQHF. This chain connects TRBV28 to TRBJ1-5, with D hard to call. Trimming stripped 2 bases from V and 3 bases from J, with 14 bases between. The germline gives CDR1 MDHEN, CDR2 SYDVKM. The CDR3 runs 16 residues.

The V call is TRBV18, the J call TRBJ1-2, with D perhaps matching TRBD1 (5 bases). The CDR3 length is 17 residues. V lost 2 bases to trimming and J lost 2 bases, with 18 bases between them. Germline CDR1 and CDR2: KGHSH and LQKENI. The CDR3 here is CASSPEGGAFPNYGYTF. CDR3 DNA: TGTGCCAGCTCACCAGAAGGAGGGGCCTTCCCGAACTATGGCTACACCTTC.

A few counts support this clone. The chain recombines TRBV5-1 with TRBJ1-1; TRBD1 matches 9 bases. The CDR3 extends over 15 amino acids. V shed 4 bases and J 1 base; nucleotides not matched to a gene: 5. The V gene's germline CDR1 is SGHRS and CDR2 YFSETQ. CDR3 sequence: CASSAWTGANTEAFF. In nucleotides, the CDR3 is TGCGCCAGCAGCGCTTGGACAGGGGCGAACACTGAAGCTTTCTTT.

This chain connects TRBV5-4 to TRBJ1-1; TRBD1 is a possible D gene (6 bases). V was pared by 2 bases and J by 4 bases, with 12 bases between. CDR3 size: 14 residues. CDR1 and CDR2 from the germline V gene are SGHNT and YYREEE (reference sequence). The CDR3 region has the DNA TGTGCCAGCAGCTTAAGGGGGGTCCCCACTGAAGCTTTCTTT. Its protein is CASSLRGVPTEAFF.

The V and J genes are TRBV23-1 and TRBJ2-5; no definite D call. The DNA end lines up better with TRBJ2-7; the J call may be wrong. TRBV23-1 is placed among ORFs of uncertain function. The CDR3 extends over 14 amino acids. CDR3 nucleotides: TGCGCCAGCAGTCAACCGGGCAGCTCCTACGAGCAGTACTTC. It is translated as CASSQPGSSYEQYF.

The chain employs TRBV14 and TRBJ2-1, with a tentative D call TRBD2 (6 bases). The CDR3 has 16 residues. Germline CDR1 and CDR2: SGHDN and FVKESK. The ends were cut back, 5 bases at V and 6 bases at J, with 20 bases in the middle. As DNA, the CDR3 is TGTGCCAGCAGCAGAGGTTCCGGGAGAGTCGTCAATGAGCAGTTCTTC. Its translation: CASSRGSGRVVNEQFF.

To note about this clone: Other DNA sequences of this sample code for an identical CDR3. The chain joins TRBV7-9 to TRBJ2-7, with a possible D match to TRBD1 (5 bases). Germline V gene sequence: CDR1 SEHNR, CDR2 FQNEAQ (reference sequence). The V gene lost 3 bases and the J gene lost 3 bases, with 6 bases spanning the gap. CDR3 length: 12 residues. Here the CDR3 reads CASSFQGYEQYF. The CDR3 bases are TGTGCCAGCAGCTTTCAGGGCTACGAGCAGTACTTC.